This T cell receptor beta chain was recovered during a study of blood T cell repertoires in COVID-19. Overall study context: Sites across the United States, Italy and Spain contributed samples from acute and convalescent COVID-19. In each case, the material was cDNA or gDNA derived from T cells, B-cell-depleted T cells, or PBMCs.

V dropped 4 bases and J dropped 0 bases, with 14 bases sitting between them. The CDR3 spans 16 residues. Germline values: CDR1 SNHLY, CDR2 FYNNEI. In the authors' workflow: For nucleated cells, counts were estimated from reference gene primer amplification. Profiled with immunoSEQ multiplex PCR; TCRdb holds only in-frame clones, not every one. V and J calls and clone size are given by that table; D and trimming were obtained from the DNA. Here the sample spans 110,000 or so clones, roughly 85% being singletons. The material sequenced was peripheral blood. The chain carries TRBV2 and TRBJ2-3; D is ambiguous. The clonotype originates from a human donor in a cohort sampled during active COVID-19. The CDR3 coding sequence is TGTGCCAGCAGTGGGCCCCAGCGCCGGAGCACAGATACGCAGTATTTT. It translates to CASSGPQRRSTDTQYF.